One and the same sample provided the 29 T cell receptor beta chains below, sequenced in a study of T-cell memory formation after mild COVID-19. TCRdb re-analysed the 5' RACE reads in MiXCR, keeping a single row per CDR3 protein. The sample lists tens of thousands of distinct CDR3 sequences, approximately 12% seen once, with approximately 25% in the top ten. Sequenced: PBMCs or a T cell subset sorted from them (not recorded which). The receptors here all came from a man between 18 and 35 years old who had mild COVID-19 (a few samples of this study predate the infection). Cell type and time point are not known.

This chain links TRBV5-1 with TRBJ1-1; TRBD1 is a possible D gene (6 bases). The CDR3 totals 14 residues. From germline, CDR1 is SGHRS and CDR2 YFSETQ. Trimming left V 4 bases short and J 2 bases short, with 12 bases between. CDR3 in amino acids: CASSPWGGNTEAFF. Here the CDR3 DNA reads TGCGCCAGCAGCCCCTGGGGGGGCAACACTGAAGCTTTCTTT.

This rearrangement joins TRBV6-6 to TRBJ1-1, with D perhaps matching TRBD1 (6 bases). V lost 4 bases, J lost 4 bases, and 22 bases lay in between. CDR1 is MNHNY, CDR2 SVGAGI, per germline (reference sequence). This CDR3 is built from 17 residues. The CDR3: CASSSGTRGKGPTEAFF. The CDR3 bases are TGTGCCAGCAGTTCCGGGACACGGGGAAAGGGTCCCACTGAAGCTTTCTTT.

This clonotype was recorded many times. CDR3 DNA: TGTGCCAGCAGCCCCGGTGGGGGATACACTGAAGCTTTCTTT. Translation: CASSPGGGYTEAFF. The chain employs TRBV7-3 and TRBJ1-1; TRBD1 might be the D (5 bases). Trimming shortened V by 5 bases and J by 3 bases, and 13 bases separated the two germline ends. The CDR3 runs 14 residues. Germline CDR1 and CDR2: SGHTA and FQGTGA.

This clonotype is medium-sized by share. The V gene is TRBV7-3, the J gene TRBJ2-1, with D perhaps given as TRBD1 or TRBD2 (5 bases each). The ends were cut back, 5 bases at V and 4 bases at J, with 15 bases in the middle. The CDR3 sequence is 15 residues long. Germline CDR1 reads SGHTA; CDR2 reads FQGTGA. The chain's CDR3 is CASSRGASGYNEQFF. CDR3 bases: TGTGCCAGCAGCCGAGGGGCCTCCGGGTACAATGAGCAGTTCTTC.

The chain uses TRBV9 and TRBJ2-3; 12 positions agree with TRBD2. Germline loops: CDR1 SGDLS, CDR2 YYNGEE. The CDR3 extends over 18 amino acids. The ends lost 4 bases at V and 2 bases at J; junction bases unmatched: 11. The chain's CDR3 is CASSSSRLAGAVTDTQYF. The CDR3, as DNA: TGTGCCAGCAGCTCCAGCCGACTAGCGGGGGCAGTCACAGATACGCAGTATTTT. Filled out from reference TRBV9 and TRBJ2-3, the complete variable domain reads DSGVTQTPKHLITATGQRVTLRCSPRSGDLSVYWYQQSLDQGLQFLIQYYNGEERAKGNILERFSAQQFPDLHSELNLSSLELGDSALYFCASSSSRLAGAVTDTQYFGPGTRLTVL.

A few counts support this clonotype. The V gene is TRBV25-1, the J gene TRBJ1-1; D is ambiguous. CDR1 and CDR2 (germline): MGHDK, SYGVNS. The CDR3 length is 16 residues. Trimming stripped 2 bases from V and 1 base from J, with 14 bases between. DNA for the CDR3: TGTGCCAGCAGTGAAAGATTGGGCGGACCGAACACTGAAGCTTTCTTT. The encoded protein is CASSERLGGPNTEAFF.

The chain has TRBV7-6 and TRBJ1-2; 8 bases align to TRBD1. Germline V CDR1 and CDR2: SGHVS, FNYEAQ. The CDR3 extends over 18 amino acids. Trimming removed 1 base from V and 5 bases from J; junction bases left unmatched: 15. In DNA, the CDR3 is TGTGCCAGCAGCTTAGGAGGGGGAGGACAGGGAGAAAAGTATGGCTACACCTTC. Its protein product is CASSLGGGGQGEKYGYTF.

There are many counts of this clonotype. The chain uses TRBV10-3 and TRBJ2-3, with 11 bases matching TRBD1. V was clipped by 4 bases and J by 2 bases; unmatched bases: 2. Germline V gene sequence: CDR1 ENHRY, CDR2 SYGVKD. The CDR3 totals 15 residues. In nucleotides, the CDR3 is TGTGCCATCAGTGCGGACAGGGGGCCCACAGATACGCAGTATTTT. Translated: CAISADRGPTDTQYF.

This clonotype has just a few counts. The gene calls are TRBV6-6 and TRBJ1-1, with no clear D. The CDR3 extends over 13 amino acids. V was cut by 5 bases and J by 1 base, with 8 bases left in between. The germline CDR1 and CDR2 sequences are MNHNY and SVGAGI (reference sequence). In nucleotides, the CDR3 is TGTGCCAGCAGTAAGGACGGGAACACTGAAGCTTTCTTT. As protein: CASSKDGNTEAFF.

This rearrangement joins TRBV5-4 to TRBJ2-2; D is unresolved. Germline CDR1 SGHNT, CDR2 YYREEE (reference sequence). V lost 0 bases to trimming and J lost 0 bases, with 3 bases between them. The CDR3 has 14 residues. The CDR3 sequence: CASSLAANTGELFF. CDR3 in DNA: TGTGCCAGCAGCTTGGCGGCGAACACCGGGGAGCTGTTTTTT.

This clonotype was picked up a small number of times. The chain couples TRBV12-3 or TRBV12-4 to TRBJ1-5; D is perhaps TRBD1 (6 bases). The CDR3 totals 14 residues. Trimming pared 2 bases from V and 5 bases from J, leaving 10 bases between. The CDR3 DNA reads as TGTGCCAGCAGTTTAAGGGGGAGTGATCAGCCCCAGCATTTT. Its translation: CASSLRGSDQPQHF.

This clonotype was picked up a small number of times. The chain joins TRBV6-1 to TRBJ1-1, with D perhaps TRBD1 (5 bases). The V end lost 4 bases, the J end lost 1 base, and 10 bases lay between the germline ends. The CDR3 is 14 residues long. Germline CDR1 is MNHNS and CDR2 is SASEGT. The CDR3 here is CASSADGQNTEAFF. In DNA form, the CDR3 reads TGTGCCAGCAGTGCCGACGGACAGAACACTGAAGCTTTCTTT.

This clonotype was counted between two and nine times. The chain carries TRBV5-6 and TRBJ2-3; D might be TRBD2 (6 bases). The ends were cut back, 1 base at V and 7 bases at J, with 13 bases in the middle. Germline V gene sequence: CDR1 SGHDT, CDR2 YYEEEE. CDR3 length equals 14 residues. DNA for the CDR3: TGTGCCAGCAGCTTGATGTCTAGCGAGTATACGCAGTATTTT. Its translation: CASSLMSSEYTQYF.

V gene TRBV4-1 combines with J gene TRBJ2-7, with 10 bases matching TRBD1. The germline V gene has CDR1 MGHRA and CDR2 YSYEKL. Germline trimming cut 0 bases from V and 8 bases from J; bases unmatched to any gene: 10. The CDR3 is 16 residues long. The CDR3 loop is CASSQDPGTGAAKQYF. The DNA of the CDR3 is TGCGCCAGCAGCCAAGATCCCGGGACAGGGGCGGCGAAGCAGTACTTC.

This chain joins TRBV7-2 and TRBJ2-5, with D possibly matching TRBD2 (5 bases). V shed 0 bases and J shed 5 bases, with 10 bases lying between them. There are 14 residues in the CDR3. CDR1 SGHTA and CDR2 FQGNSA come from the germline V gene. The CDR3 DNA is TGTGCCAGCAGCTTAGCGTTCACGGGGGAGACCCAGTACTTC. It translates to CASSLAFTGETQYF.

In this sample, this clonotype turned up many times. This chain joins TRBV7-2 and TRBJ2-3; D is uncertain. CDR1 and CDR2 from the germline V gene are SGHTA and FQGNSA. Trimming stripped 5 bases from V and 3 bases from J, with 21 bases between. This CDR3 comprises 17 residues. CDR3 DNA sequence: TGTGCCAGCAGCGCCGACCTTACTTCGTTATCTACAGATACGCAGTATTTT. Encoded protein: CASSADLTSLSTDTQYF. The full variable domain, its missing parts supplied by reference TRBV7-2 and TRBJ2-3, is GAGVSQSPSNKVTEKGKDVELRCDPISGHTALYWYRQSLGQGLEFLIYFQGNSAPDKSGLPSDRFSAERTGGSVSTLTIQRTQQEDSAVYLCASSADLTSLSTDTQYFGPGTRLTVL.

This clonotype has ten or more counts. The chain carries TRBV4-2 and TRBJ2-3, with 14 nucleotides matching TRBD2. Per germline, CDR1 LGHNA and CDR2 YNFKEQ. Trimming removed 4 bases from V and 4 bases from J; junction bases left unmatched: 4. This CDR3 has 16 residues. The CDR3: CASSPATSGGADTQYF. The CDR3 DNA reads TGTGCCAGCAGCCCCGCGACTAGCGGGGGGGCAGATACGCAGTATTTT.

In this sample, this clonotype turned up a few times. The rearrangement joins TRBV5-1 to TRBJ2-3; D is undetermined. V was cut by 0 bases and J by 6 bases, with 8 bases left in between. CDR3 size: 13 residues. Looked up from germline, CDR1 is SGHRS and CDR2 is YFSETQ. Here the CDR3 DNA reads TGCGCCAGCAGCTTGGATTCCCAGGATACGCAGTATTTT. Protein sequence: CASSLDSQDTQYF.

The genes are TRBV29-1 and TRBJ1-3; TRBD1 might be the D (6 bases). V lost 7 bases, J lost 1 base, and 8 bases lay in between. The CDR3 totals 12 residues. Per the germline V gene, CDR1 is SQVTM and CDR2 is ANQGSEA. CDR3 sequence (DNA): TGCAGCGGCGGGACATCTGGAAACACCATATATTTT. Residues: CSGGTSGNTIYF.

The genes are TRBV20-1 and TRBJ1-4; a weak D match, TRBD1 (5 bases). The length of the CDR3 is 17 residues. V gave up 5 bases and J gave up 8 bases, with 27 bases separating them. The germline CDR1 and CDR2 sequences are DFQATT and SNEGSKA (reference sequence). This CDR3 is CSARRVTVLGREEKLFF. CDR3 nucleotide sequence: TGCAGTGCTCGGCGAGTGACAGTTCTGGGAAGGGAGGAAAAACTGTTTTTT.

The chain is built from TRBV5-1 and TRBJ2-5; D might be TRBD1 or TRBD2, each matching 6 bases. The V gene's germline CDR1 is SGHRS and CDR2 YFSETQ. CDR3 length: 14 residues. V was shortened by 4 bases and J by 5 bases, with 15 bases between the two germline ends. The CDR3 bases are TGCGCCAGCAGCGCTAGGGGGGCAGAGGAGACCCAGTACTTC. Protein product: CASSARGAEETQYF. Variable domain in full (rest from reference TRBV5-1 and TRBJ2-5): KAGVTQTPRYLIKTRGQQVTLSCSPISGHRSVSWYQQTPGQGLQFLFEYFSETQRNKGNFPGRFSGRQFSNSRSEMNVSTLELGDSALYLCASSARGAEETQYFGPGTRLLVL.

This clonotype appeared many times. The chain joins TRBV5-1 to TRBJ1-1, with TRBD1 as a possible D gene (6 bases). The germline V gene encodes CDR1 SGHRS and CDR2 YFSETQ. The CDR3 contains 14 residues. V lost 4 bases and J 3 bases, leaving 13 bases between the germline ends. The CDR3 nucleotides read TGCGCCAGCAGCACCAGGGGCTCGGACACTGAAGCTTTCTTT. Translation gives CASSTRGSDTEAFF. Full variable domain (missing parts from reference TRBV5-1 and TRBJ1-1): KAGVTQTPRYLIKTRGQQVTLSCSPISGHRSVSWYQQTPGQGLQFLFEYFSETQRNKGNFPGRFSGRQFSNSRSEMNVSTLELGDSALYLCASSTRGSDTEAFFGQGTRLTVV.

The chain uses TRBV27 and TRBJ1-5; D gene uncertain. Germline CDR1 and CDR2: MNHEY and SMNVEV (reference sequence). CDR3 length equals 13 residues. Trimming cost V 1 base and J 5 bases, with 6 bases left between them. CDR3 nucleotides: TGTGCCAGCAGTTTATTACGGGATCAGCCCCAGCATTTT. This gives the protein CASSLLRDQPQHF.

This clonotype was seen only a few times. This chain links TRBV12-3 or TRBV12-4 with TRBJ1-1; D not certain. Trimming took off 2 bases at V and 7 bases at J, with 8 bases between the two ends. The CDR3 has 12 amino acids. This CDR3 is CASSLFLGEAFF. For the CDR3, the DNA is TGTGCCAGCAGTTTATTTCTCGGTGAAGCTTTCTTT.

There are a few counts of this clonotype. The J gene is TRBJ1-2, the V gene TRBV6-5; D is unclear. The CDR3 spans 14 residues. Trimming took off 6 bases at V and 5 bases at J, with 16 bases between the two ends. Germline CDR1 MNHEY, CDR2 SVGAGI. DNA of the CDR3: TGTGCCAGCAGCATGGTATTAGACGGATATGGCTACACCTTC. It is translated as CASSMVLDGYGYTF.

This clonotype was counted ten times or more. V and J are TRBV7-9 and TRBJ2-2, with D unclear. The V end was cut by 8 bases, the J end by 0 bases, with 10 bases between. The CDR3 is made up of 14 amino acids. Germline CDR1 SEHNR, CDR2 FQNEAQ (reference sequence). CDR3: CASAGLANTGELFF. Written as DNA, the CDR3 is TGTGCCAGCGCAGGCCTAGCGAACACCGGGGAGCTGTTTTTT.

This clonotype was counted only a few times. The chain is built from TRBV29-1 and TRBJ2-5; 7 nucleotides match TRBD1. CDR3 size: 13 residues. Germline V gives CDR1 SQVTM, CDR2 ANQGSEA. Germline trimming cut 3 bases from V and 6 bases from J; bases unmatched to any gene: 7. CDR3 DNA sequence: TGCAGCGTTGAGGGGACAGTGCCGAAGACCCAGTACTTC. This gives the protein CSVEGTVPKTQYF. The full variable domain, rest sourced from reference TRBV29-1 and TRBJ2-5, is SAVISQKPSRDICQRGTSLTIQCQVDSQVTMMFWYRQQPGQSLTLIATANQGSEATYESGFVIDKFPISRPNLTFSTLTVSNMSPEDSSIYLCSVEGTVPKTQYFGPGTRLLVL.

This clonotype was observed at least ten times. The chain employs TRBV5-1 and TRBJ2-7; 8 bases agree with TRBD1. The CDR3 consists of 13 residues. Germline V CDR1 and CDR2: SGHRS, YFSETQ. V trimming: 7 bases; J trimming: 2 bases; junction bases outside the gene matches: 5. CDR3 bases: TGCGCCAGCGGGTCGACAGGGGCCTACGAGCAGTACTTC. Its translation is CASGSTGAYEQYF.

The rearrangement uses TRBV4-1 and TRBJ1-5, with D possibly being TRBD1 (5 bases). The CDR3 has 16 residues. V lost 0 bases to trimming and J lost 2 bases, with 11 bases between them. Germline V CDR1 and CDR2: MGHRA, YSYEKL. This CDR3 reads CASSQDGGIGNQPQHF. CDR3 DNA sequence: TGCGCCAGCAGCCAAGATGGGGGGATCGGCAATCAGCCCCAGCATTTT.